The 5 T cell receptor beta chains below were found in one sample sequenced in a study of Graves' ophthalmopathy and Graves' hyperthyroidism. Amplification of the TCR beta CDR3 regions used RNA transcripts (as template). The authors performed first-round RT-PCR with HTBI primers and then a second-round multiplex PCR. TCRdb processed the multiplex PCR reads anew with MiXCR; each CDR3 protein has one entry. The table records 1 million to 1.3 million distinct CDR3 sequences, 35% to 40% of them present only once. The material sequenced was peripheral blood or thyroid tissue (not recorded which). The receptor set was obtained from an adult man with Graves' hyperthyroidism.

The chain joins TRBV5-4 to TRBJ2-5, with 7 bases lining up with TRBD2. Losses at the gene ends were 0 bases for V and 3 bases for J; bases not matched to a gene: 11. CDR3 size: 17 residues. The germline CDR1 and CDR2 sequences are SGHNT and YYREEE (reference sequence). CDR3 coding DNA: TGTGCCAGCAGCTTGGGGGTAGGAGGGAGGGCCGAAGAGACCCAGTACTTC. As protein: CASSLGVGGRAEETQYF.

The gene calls are TRBV29-1 and TRBJ1-2, with TRBD1 identical over 7 bases. The CDR3 loop spans 18 amino acids. Germline CDR1 is SQVTM and CDR2 is ANQGSEA. With V trimmed by 0 bases and J by 4 bases, 17 bases remained unmatched. The CDR3 loop is CSVEEVPRGRNVPYGYTF. The CDR3, as DNA: TGCAGCGTTGAAGAAGTTCCGAGGGGGCGAAATGTCCCCTATGGCTACACCTTC.

This clonotype occurred many times. The V gene is TRBV7-7, the J gene TRBJ2-5, with 10 nucleotides matching TRBD2. The V segment lost 1 base and the J segment 1 base; nucleotides outside the gene matches: 6. This CDR3 is 17 amino acids long. The germline CDR1 and CDR2 sequences are SSHAT and FNYEAQ (reference sequence). The chain's CDR3 is CASSLGPSGGLQETQYF. The CDR3, as DNA: TGTGCCAGCAGCTTAGGACCTAGCGGGGGTCTCCAAGAGACCCAGTACTTC.

The V gene is TRBV5-1, the J gene TRBJ2-7, with D unresolved. CDR3 length equals 14 residues. Germline CDR1 and CDR2: SGHRS and YFSETQ. Between the trimmed V and J ends, which lost 0 bases and 7 bases, there was a span of 14 bases. In nucleotides, the CDR3 is TGCGCCAGCAGCTTGGAAAGTAGCACCGGGGAGCAGTACTTC. Protein: CASSLESSTGEQYF.

The gene calls are TRBV20-1 and TRBJ1-6; 7 nucleotides agree with TRBD1. V dropped 6 bases and J dropped 7; count of bases not matched to a gene: 12. Germline lookup yields CDR1 DFQATT and CDR2 SNEGSKA (reference sequence). The CDR3 loop spans 15 amino acids. The CDR3 loop is CSATEKGAINSPLHF. The CDR3 DNA reads TGCAGTGCCACCGAAAAGGGGGCGATCAATTCACCCCTCCACTTT.